This T cell receptor beta chain was documented in a study of OX40 agonist ivuxolimab in advanced cancers. The table came from immunoSEQ multiplex PCR; TCRdb's copy has only in-frame clones and leaves some out. Of 34,000 or so clones listed, around 87% are singletons. The germline CDR1 and CDR2 sequences are MDHEN and SYDVKM. The CDR3 has 15 amino acids. Deletions cut 2 bases from V and 1 base from J, with 10 bases between. This chain uses TRBV28 with TRBJ2-3; the D gene could be TRBD1 or TRBD2 (6 bases each). This specimen consisted of CD4+ or CD8+ T cells sorted from blood, obtained in a trial of the OX40 agonist ivuxolimab. This TCR was recovered from an adult with an advanced solid tumor such as melanoma, head and neck, liver or kidney cancer. CDR3 sequence (DNA): TGTGCCAGCAGTTTACAGGGGACTCGCACAGATACGCAGTATTTT. Its protein product is CASSLQGTRTDTQYF.